This entry describes one T cell receptor (beta chain). The antigen is undetermined. The length of the CDR3 is 15 residues. V gave up 4 bases and J gave up 0 bases, with 12 bases separating them. Germline assignment: CDR1 MNHEY and CDR2 SMNVEV (reference sequence). This record comes from a study of T cell responses to AZD1222 COVID-19 vaccine. Regarding the study as a whole: Nearly half of the spike-specific TCRs reportedly recognize variant regions that carry no mutations. Spike-specific TCR breadth and depth went up after people got two AZD1222 doses.

The table came from immunoSEQ multiplex PCR; TCRdb's copy has only in-frame clones and leaves some out. The sample holds some 120,000 clones, more than 75% seen once. The chain joins TRBV27 to TRBJ2-5; possibly TRBD1 for D (5 bases). The TCR was taken from an adult in good health. This material consisted of peripheral blood, taken on day 0 of AZD1222 vaccination. The DNA for the CDR3 is TGTGCCAGCAGTTCAAGAAACAGGTACCAAGAGACCCAGTACTTC. Its translation is CASSSRNRYQETQYF.